This TCR beta chain derives from a study of identical twins. General study findings and limits: Alpha sequences out of frame and shared by twins had excess low generation probability.

A universal primer site came from template switching; cDNA carried unique molecular identifiers. TCRdb analysed the 5' RACE reads with MiXCR anew, one entry per CDR3 protein. This table holds hundreds of thousands of distinct CDR3 sequences, 15% to 20% found once. This clonotype has more than one count but fewer than ten. No antigen is known for it. The same specimen was also included in a second study, on T cells expressing NK-cell markers. That paper adds: Out of eight donors sequenced, seven tested HCMV-seropositive and the remaining one seronegative. The use of an anti-gamma-delta TCR antibody, which was added in several experiments, restricted sorting to T cells expressing alpha-beta TCR.

The TCR sequence derives from a young woman in good health. Specimen: PBMCs.

In nucleotides, the CDR3 is TGTGCCACCAGCAGAGATCTGACTTCCTATGGCTACACCTTC. Translating gives CATSRDLTSYGYTF. This sequence joins TRBV15 and TRBJ1-2; D is unresolved. The CDR3 spans 14 residues. Trimming took off 0 bases at V and 4 bases at J, with 9 bases between the two ends. Germline CDR1 is LNHNV and CDR2 is YYDKDF (reference sequence).